This TCR beta chain was profiled in a study of blood T cell repertoires in COVID-19. Study at large: From the United States, Italy and Spain came samples of acute and convalescent COVID-19.

Data came from immunoSEQ multiplex PCR; TCRdb stores just in-frame clones and leaves some out. Of 250,000 or so clones listed, around 84% are singletons. Researchers sorted participants into cohorts using their self-reported clinical history. This clone has a single count. Germline V lookup: CDR1 LNHDA, CDR2 SQIVND (reference sequence). The V end lost 1 base, the J end lost 2 bases, and 8 bases lay between the germline ends. The CDR3 is 14 residues long. The chain combines TRBV19 with TRBJ1-2; unclear D gene. This receptor was identified in a woman between 45 and 60 years old who had been exposed to COVID-19. The sample comprised PBMCs or T cells enriched from blood (not recorded which). This chain's CDR3 is CASSIAQVNYGYTF. The CDR3 nucleotides read TGTGCCAGTAGTATAGCGCAGGTGAACTATGGCTACACCTTC.